This entry lists 19 T cell receptor beta chains sequenced from one sample in a study of blood T cell repertoires in COVID-19 (dated by TCRdb to about 2020). Library preparation used the immunoSEQ multiplex PCR assay. TCRdb stores this immuneACCESS table with in-frame sequences only. Part of the clones is absent; in the studies checked, under half of the shortfall reflects unresolved V genes, and no reason is known for the rest. The sample includes 70,000 or so clones, with approximately 80% observed a single time. The top ten hold roughly a quarter of the sample. Sequencing was done on a sample of peripheral blood. The receptors were gathered from a human donor in a cohort sampled during active COVID-19.

CDR3 in amino acids: CASSQAPGTSGYNEQFF. CDR3 nucleotides: TGTGCCAGCAGCCAGGCCCCCGGGACTAGCGGATACAATGAGCAGTTCTTC. This rearrangement joins TRBV3-1 (or the pseudogene TRBV3-2) to TRBJ2-1; 11 bases align to TRBD2. In germline, CDR1 is LGHDT, CDR2 YNNKEL (reference sequence). This CDR3 spans 17 amino acids. V shed 3 bases, J shed 4 bases, and the junction held 8 bases outside the gene matches.

V and J are TRBV28 and TRBJ1-2; 8 positions agree with TRBD1. The CDR3 has 13 residues. With 4 bases clipped from V and 6 bases from J, the junction kept 4 bases outside the gene matches. The germline V gene has CDR1 MDHEN and CDR2 SYDVKM. The CDR3 loop reads CASSSGQGDGYTF. Written as DNA, the CDR3 is TGTGCCAGCAGTTCCGGACAGGGAGATGGCTACACCTTC.

This rearrangement joins TRBV15 to TRBJ2-3; D gene ambiguous. The CDR3 loop spans 13 amino acids. V dropped 8 bases and J dropped 4 bases, with 13 bases sitting between them. Germline V gene sequence: CDR1 LNHNV, CDR2 YYDKDF (reference sequence). CDR3 sequence: CATRVERADTQYF. The CDR3, as DNA: TGTGCCACCCGTGTTGAGCGTGCAGATACGCAGTATTTT.

This sequence joins TRBV29-1 and TRBJ2-7; no definite D call. The germline V gene encodes CDR1 SQVTM and CDR2 ANQGSEA. V lost 2 bases and J lost 6, with 8 bases in between. The CDR3 is 11 amino acids. The CDR3 spells CSVEWSSEQYF. The CDR3 DNA reads TGCAGCGTTGAATGGAGCTCCGAGCAGTACTTC.

CDR3 loop: CSVEDWGREAFF. The CDR3 coding sequence is TGCAGCGTTGAAGATTGGGGGCGTGAAGCTTTCTTT. The chain uses TRBV29-1 and TRBJ1-1; possible D gene TRBD1, 6 bases. Per germline, CDR1 SQVTM and CDR2 ANQGSEA. Trimming shortened V by 0 bases and J by 7 bases, and 9 bases separated the two germline ends. The CDR3 spans 12 residues.

The chain has TRBV5-1 and TRBJ1-4; 7 positions agree with TRBD1. Germline V gives CDR1 SGHRS, CDR2 YFSETQ. This CDR3 region has 15 residues. Trimming at V came to 0 bases and at J to 5 bases, leaving 4 bases not matched to a gene. CDR3 region: CASSLVGGDNEKLFF. The CDR3 DNA is TGCGCCAGCAGCTTGGTAGGGGGCGACAATGAAAAACTGTTTTTT.

The chain couples TRBV18 to TRBJ1-4; 8 nucleotides line up with TRBD1. With V trimmed by 5 bases and J by 3 bases, 5 bases remained unmatched. Germline CDR1 and CDR2: KGHSH and LQKENI. CDR3 length: 15 residues. CDR3 in amino acids: CASSLRQGSNEKLFF. CDR3 DNA sequence: TGTGCCAGCTCATTAAGACAGGGGTCTAATGAAAAACTGTTTTTT. Full variable domain (rest looked up from reference TRBV18 and TRBJ1-4): NAGVMQNPRHLVRRRGQEARLRCSPMKGHSHVYWYRQLPEEGLKFMVYLQKENIIDESGMPKERFSAEFPKEGPSILRIQQVVRGDSAAYFCASSLRQGSNEKLFFGSGTQLSVL.

This clone appeared once. The germline gene is not matched at one end of the junction; a read error may be the cause. The same CDR3 arises from other DNA sequences in this sample as well. This chain links TRBV5-4 with TRBJ1-2; D perhaps matches TRBD1 (6 bases). This CDR3 has 14 residues. Germline loops: CDR1 SGHNT, CDR2 YYREEE (reference sequence). CDR3 in amino acids: CASSLLAGDYGYTF. The DNA of the CDR3 is TGTGCCAGCAGCTTGTTGGCAGGGGACTACGGCTACACCTTC.

The V gene is TRBV19, the J gene TRBJ2-1; 7 bases map to TRBD2. V lost 8 bases and J lost 2; bases outside the gene matches: 9. This CDR3 contains 15 residues. Germline V gene lookup returns CDR1 LNHDA and CDR2 SQIVND (reference sequence). CDR3 loop: CASAGRDYTYNEQFF. CDR3 in DNA: TGTGCCAGTGCCGGACGGGACTATACCTACAATGAGCAGTTCTTC.

The genes are TRBV9 and TRBJ2-5; maybe TRBD2 (6 bases). The CDR3 spans 14 residues. Germline assignment: CDR1 SGDLS and CDR2 YYNGEE. With 0 bases removed from V and 5 bases from J, the gap between germline ends came to 11 bases. The CDR3 DNA reads as TGTGCCAGCAGCGTAGGGGGGGAGACGGAGACCCAGTACTTC. It is translated as CASSVGGETETQYF.

The chain joins TRBV24-1 to TRBJ2-2; D not resolved. The germline V gene has CDR1 KGHDR and CDR2 SFDVKD. The CDR3 length is 14 residues. V gave up 3 bases and J gave up 1 base, with 5 bases separating them. The CDR3 DNA reads TGTGCCACCAGTGATCGTAGGAACACCGGGGAGCTGTTTTTT. Amino acid sequence: CATSDRRNTGELFF.

The V gene is TRBV10-2, the J gene TRBJ1-1; 7 bases are a match to TRBD1. Trimming cost V 6 bases and J 0 bases; bases outside gene matches: 7. The germline gives CDR1 WSHSY, CDR2 SAAADI. This CDR3 spans 15 amino acids. The CDR3: CASSWGQIMNTEAFF. CDR3 nucleotides: TGCGCCAGCAGCTGGGGACAGATAATGAACACTGAAGCTTTCTTT.

About this clone itself: Other DNA sequences in the sample encode the same CDR3. The chain recombines TRBV20-1 with TRBJ2-1; possible D gene TRBD1, 5 bases. The CDR3 spans 19 residues. Germline assignment: CDR1 DFQATT and CDR2 SNEGSKA (reference sequence). With 3 bases removed from V and 7 bases from J, the gap between germline ends came to 31 bases. The CDR3 spells CSASSLRQGKTLLRNEQFF. In DNA form, the CDR3 reads TGCAGTGCTAGTTCGTTGCGGCAGGGCAAAACTCTACTACGAAATGAGCAGTTCTTC.

The rearrangement uses TRBV28 and TRBJ1-4, with D maybe TRBD1 (5 bases). V lost 6 bases and J 5 bases, leaving 19 bases between the germline ends. The CDR3 length is 16 residues. The germline V gene encodes CDR1 MDHEN and CDR2 SYDVKM. The CDR3 nucleotides are TGTGCCAGCAGGGGGGGAATCCGGGAGGGGAATGAAAAACTGTTTTTT. It yields the protein CASRGGIREGNEKLFF.

V is TRBV5-1 and J is TRBJ2-2; 13 positions match TRBD2. J was trimmed by 6 bases and V by 2 bases; bases with no gene match: 7. This CDR3 spans 17 amino acids. The germline CDR1 and CDR2 sequences are SGHRS and YFSETQ. CDR3 region: CASSFNGLAGDPGELFF. CDR3 in DNA: TGCGCCAGCAGCTTTAACGGACTAGCGGGAGATCCCGGGGAGCTGTTTTTT.

V usage is TRBV23-1 and J usage is TRBJ2-7; 9 bases are shared with TRBD2. TRBV23-1 is an ORF, with its function uncertain. Germline trimming cut 6 bases from V and 3 bases from J; bases unmatched to any gene: 21. This CDR3 spans 19 amino acids. CDR3 bases: TGCGCCAGCAGACCTCGTGGCCCCCTAGCTAGCGGGACCTACTACGAGCAGTACTTC. Its translation: CASRPRGPLASGTYYEQYF.

The chain has TRBV5-6 and TRBJ2-3; D perhaps matches TRBD1 (6 bases). Deletions cut 0 bases from V and 1 base from J, with 12 bases between. Germline assignment: CDR1 SGHDT and CDR2 YYEEEE. CDR3 length equals 16 residues. The DNA of the CDR3 is TGTGCCAGCAGCTTGGTTGGGTCAGGGGGCACAGATACGCAGTATTTT. Translating gives CASSLVGSGGTDTQYF.

This clone was found once. This chain links TRBV2 with TRBJ2-5; 12 bases fit TRBD2. V gave up 4 bases and J gave up 7 bases; unmatched junction bases: 7. The germline gives CDR1 SNHLY, CDR2 FYNNEI. This CDR3 spans 15 amino acids. The CDR3 DNA is TGTGCCAGCAGTGTATCGACTAGCGGGAGCGGGACCCAGTACTTC. It encodes CASSVSTSGSGTQYF.

The count of this clone is one. The chain is built from TRBV7-2 and TRBJ2-5; D not resolved. This CDR3 comprises 14 residues. V was shortened by 4 bases and J by 7 bases, with 16 bases between the two germline ends. Germline V lookup: CDR1 SGHTA, CDR2 FQGNSA. CDR3: CASSSSGSGVTQYF. CDR3 nucleotide sequence: TGTGCCAGCAGCTCCTCTGGGTCTGGAGTGACCCAGTACTTC. The variable domain in full, with the rest retrieved from reference TRBV7-2 and TRBJ2-5, is GAGVSQSPSNKVTEKGKDVELRCDPISGHTALYWYRQSLGQGLEFLIYFQGNSAPDKSGLPSDRFSAERTGGSVSTLTIQRTQQEDSAVYLCASSSSGSGVTQYFGPGTRLLVL.